The present TCR beta chain was sequenced within a study of T cells expressing NK-cell markers. Whole-study context: Obtained from sorted CD3+CD56+NKG2C+, CD3+CD56+NKG2C- and CD3+CD56-NKG2C+ T cells were the TCR beta repertoires. Study-level results: No clear determination of HCMV specificity was made for expanded NKG2C+ T cell clones.

Each CDR3 protein gets one entry in TCRdb, which reprocessed the 5' RACE reads and gives no DNA. Its listing shows fewer than 550,000 distinct CDR3 sequences. A remark on this clonotype: No antigen is known for it.

The CDR3 length is 15 residues. Per the germline V gene, CDR1 is ENHRY and CDR2 is SYGVKD. Sequencing was performed on blood T cells: a sorted CD56 or NKG2C T cell subset, CD4+ or CD8+ T cells, or bulk PBMC T cells (not recorded which). The chain joins TRBV10-3 to TRBJ2-7. The receptor was isolated from a woman aged 45-60 years in good health. CDR3 protein: CAISAEPGGVDEQYF.